The entry below gives a single T cell receptor beta chain sequence along with its context. This entry comes from a study of blood T cell repertoires in COVID-19. Study background: COVID-19 samples from acute and convalescent phases originated in the United States, Italy and Spain.

Sequencing was performed with immunoSEQ multiplex PCR; in TCRdb, only in-frame clones are kept and a portion is missing. The sample includes about 330,000 clones, roughly 88% of them seen just once. This receptor was taken from a woman aged 50 to 60 with active or convalescent COVID-19. What was sequenced was peripheral blood.

The CDR3 region is CASSFRQGLNTEAFF. The DNA of the CDR3 is TGTGCCAGCAGTTTCCGACAGGGGCTGAACACTGAAGCTTTCTTT. V and J are TRBV6-2 or TRBV6-3 and TRBJ1-1; 8 bases fit TRBD1. With 4 bases clipped from V and 0 bases from J, the junction kept 4 bases outside the gene matches. The CDR3 sequence is 15 residues long. The germline CDR1 and CDR2 sequences are MNHEY and SVGEGT.